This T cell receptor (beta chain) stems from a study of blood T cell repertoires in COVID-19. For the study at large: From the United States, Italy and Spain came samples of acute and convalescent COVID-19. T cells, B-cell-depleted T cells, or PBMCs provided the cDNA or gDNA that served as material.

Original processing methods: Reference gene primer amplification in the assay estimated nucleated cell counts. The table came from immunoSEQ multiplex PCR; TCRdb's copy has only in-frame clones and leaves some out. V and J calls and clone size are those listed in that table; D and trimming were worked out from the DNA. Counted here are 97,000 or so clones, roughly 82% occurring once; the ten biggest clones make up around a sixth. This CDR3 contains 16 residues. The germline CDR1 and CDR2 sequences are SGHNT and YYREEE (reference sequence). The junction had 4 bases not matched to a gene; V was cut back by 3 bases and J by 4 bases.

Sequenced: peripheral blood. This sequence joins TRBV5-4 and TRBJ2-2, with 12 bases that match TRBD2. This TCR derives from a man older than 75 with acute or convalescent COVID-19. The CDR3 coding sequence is TGTGCCAGCAGCTCGACTAGCGGGAGTGTCACCGGGGAGCTGTTTTTT. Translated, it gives CASSSTSGSVTGELFF.